A single T cell receptor beta chain is shown here with its context. What it binds is not known. An end of the junction differs from the germline gene, which may be a read error. This entry belongs to a study of T-cell reconstitution after alpha-beta-depleted transplantation in children. TCRbeta library preparation incorporated unique molecular identifiers. A single record per CDR3 protein comes from TCRdb applying MiXCR to the PCR reads. The top ten hold roughly 40% of the sample, which has hundreds of thousands of distinct CDR3 sequences, 15% to 20% seen once. From germline, CDR1 is MRHNA and CDR2 SNTAGT. The CDR3 spans 18 residues. Findings and limits, study-wide: Approximately two months post-transplant, alpha-beta T cells reportedly originated from several hundred expanded graft clones. From newly produced T cells came most of the T-cell counts and diversity one year after transplant.

The source is a male patient aged 2 to 9 who had a stem cell transplant for acute lymphoblastic leukemia, so the T cells may come from the graft donor. The source material was PBMCs, mostly from graft donor cells, sampled 360 days after TCRalphabeta/CD19-depleted stem cell transplant. J is TRBJ2-3 and V is TRBV6-4; D is perhaps TRBD2 (5 bases). The CDR3 loop reads CAISWGTTTTPSTDTQYF. DNA of the CDR3: TGTGCCATCAGTTGGGGTACGACTACGACCCCTAGCACAGATACGCAGTATTTT.